The T cell receptor (beta chain) under discussion was sequenced for a study of blood T cell repertoires in COVID-19. This clone has only one observation. Only in-frame clones appear in the TCRdb table, and some are missing; sequencing was by immunoSEQ multiplex PCR. The table shows about 85,000 clones, with 84% occurring only once. The CDR3 is 16 amino acids. V lost 3 bases, J lost 6 bases, and 11 bases stayed unmatched. CDR1 and CDR2 (germline): SGHTA, FQGNSA. Material for sequencing was peripheral blood. This sequence was found in a human donor in a cohort sampled during active COVID-19. The V gene is TRBV7-2, the J gene TRBJ2-3, with 8 positions matching TRBD2. DNA for the CDR3: TGTGCCAGCAGCTTTGGAGTAGCGGGGTACGCTGATACGCAGTATTTT. Protein sequence: CASSFGVAGYADTQYF.